Shown below are 14 T cell receptor beta chains from a single sample sequenced in a study of PD-1 blockade in mismatch repair-deficient tumors. The assay was immunoSEQ multiplex PCR, and TCRdb's table has in-frame clones only and misses some. The profile shows 100,000 to 150,000 clones, 86% of them singletons. This material consisted of peripheral blood, taken 44 weeks after starting pembrolizumab. These receptors all come from an adult with mismatch repair-deficient cancer.

V usage is TRBV7-6 and J usage is TRBJ1-4; TRBD1 agrees at 9 bases. J gave up 5 bases and V 4 bases, and 5 bases lay outside the gene matches. Germline CDR1 is SGHVS and CDR2 is FNYEAQ. This CDR3 has 15 amino acids. The CDR3 DNA sequence: TGTGCCAGCAGCTCGGGAGACAGGGGGAATGAAAAACTGTTTTTT. Translation gives CASSSGDRGNEKLFF.

The J gene is TRBJ1-3, the V gene TRBV13; D is unresolved. CDR1 and CDR2 from the germline V gene are PRHDT and FYEKMQ (reference sequence). The CDR3 has 13 residues. V was shortened by 4 bases and J by 3 bases, with 7 bases between the two germline ends. The CDR3 region is CASSSYFGNTIYF. CDR3 sequence (DNA): TGTGCCAGCAGCTCTTATTTTGGAAACACCATATATTTT.

The chain uses TRBV7-9 and TRBJ2-1; D is uncertain. The germline V gene has CDR1 SEHNR and CDR2 FQNEAQ (reference sequence). This CDR3 has 11 amino acids. V dropped 3 bases and J dropped 8 bases, with 5 bases sitting between them. CDR3 coding DNA: TGTGCCAGCAGCTTTGGGGATGAGCAGTTCTTC. It encodes CASSFGDEQFF.

V gene TRBV6-5 combines with J gene TRBJ1-5; D is unresolved. The germline CDR1 and CDR2 sequences are MNHEY and SVGAGI. The CDR3 has 14 amino acids. The germline V and J ends were trimmed by 0 bases and 6 bases, with 9 bases remaining between them. The CDR3 sequence is CASSYSKGGQPQHF. In DNA form, the CDR3 reads TGTGCCAGCAGTTACTCTAAGGGCGGTCAGCCCCAGCATTTT.

The chain links TRBV10-2 to TRBJ1-5; D is ambiguous. The CDR3 is 17 amino acids. Germline CDR1 WSHSY, CDR2 SAAADI. V was shortened by 0 bases and J by 7 bases, with 19 bases between the two germline ends. CDR3 residues: CASSESRPGRREQPQHF. The DNA of the CDR3 is TGCGCCAGCAGTGAGTCGCGTCCGGGCAGAAGAGAACAGCCCCAGCATTTT.

The gene calls are TRBV6-4 and TRBJ1-5, with TRBD1 matching over 7 bases. This CDR3 region has 13 residues. The trim removed 7 bases at V and 5 bases at J, leaving 5 bases unmatched. Per the germline V gene, CDR1 is MRHNA and CDR2 is SNTAGT. CDR3 in amino acids: CASTKGAHQPQHF. The CDR3 bases are TGTGCCAGCACCAAGGGGGCCCATCAGCCCCAGCATTTT.

This sequence joins TRBV4-3 and TRBJ2-1, with 10 bases fitting TRBD2. V gave up 0 bases and J gave up 4 bases; unmatched junction bases: 6. The CDR3 is 17 residues long. Per germline, CDR1 LGHNA and CDR2 YSLEER. CDR3 nucleotides: TGCGCCAGCAGCCAAGATTGGACTAGCGGCCGTTACAATGAGCAGTTCTTC. Translated: CASSQDWTSGRYNEQFF.

This clone has just one count. The chain employs TRBV29-1 and TRBJ1-1; 9 bases agree with TRBD1. The CDR3 is made up of 13 amino acids. In germline, CDR1 is SQVTM, CDR2 ANQGSEA. Losses at the gene ends were 6 bases for V and 5 bases for J; bases not matched to a gene: 7. In nucleotides, the CDR3 is TGCAGCGTGGGGACCGGGACAGGGACTGAAGCTTTCTTT. This codes for CSVGTGTGTEAFF.

The rearrangement links TRBV2 to TRBJ2-3, with 7 bases matching TRBD1. This CDR3 spans 13 amino acids. J gave up 2 bases and V 10 bases, and 6 bases lay outside the gene matches. CDR1 and CDR2 from the germline V gene are SNHLY and FYNNEI. CDR3 in DNA: TGTGCCAAAGACAGGGAGAACACAGATACGCAGTATTTT. This gives the protein CAKDRENTDTQYF.

The V gene is TRBV6-1, the J gene TRBJ2-5; D gene uncertain. Germline V lookup: CDR1 MNHNS, CDR2 SASEGT. Trimming removed 6 bases at V and 3 bases at J, with 11 bases between. The CDR3 is 13 residues long. CDR3 sequence (DNA): TGTGCCAGCAGAGAGAACGAGGAAGAGACCCAGTACTTC. The encoded protein is CASRENEEETQYF.

V and J are TRBV7-9 and TRBJ2-3; 7 nucleotides line up with TRBD2. V lost 4 bases to trimming and J lost 1 base; unmatched junction nucleotides: 8. CDR1 is SEHNR and CDR2 is FQNEAQ in the germline V gene (reference sequence). This CDR3 region has 16 residues. CDR3 loop: CASSYPRGEGTDTQYF. As DNA, the CDR3 is TGTGCCAGCAGCTACCCACGGGGGGAGGGCACAGATACGCAGTATTTT.

V and J are TRBV7-9 and TRBJ2-6; D gene ambiguous. V lost 1 base and J lost 10, with 5 bases in between. The CDR3 spans 12 residues. Looked up from germline, CDR1 is SEHNR and CDR2 is FQNEAQ (reference sequence). Here the CDR3 reads CASSLVANVLTF. CDR3 sequence (DNA): TGTGCCAGCAGCTTAGTGGCGAACGTCCTGACTTTC.

V gene TRBV10-2 combines with J gene TRBJ1-2; D is undetermined. V lost 2 bases, J lost 4 bases, and 8 bases lay in between. The germline CDR1 and CDR2 sequences are WSHSY and SAAADI. The CDR3 extends over 13 amino acids. The chain's CDR3 is CASSEEGVYGYTF. CDR3 in DNA: TGCGCCAGCAGTGAGGAAGGCGTCTATGGCTACACCTTC.

The CDR3 nucleotides are TGTGCCAGCGGTGTGGGGGGGGGCATGTGGGAGACCCAGTACTTC. Translated, it gives CASGVGGGMWETQYF. This chain links TRBV25-1 with TRBJ2-5, with D possibly TRBD2 on 7 matching bases. CDR1 is MGHDK, CDR2 SYGVNS, per germline. Trimming removed 8 bases at V and 5 bases at J, with 21 bases between. The CDR3 is made up of 15 amino acids.